One sample yielded the 11 T cell receptor beta chains listed below, sequenced in a study of T-cell reconstitution after alpha-beta-depleted transplantation in children. Unique molecular identifiers tagged the TCRbeta library. TCRdb ran MiXCR on the PCR reads and lists one entry per CDR3 protein. The sample includes roughly 190,000 distinct CDR3 sequences, roughly 15% seen only once; the top ten take less than 15%. The sample consisted of PBMCs from the stem cell graft donor, taken from the stem cell graft. Receptors were obtained from a human donor who donated a stem cell graft to a child with acute lymphoblastic leukemia.

This clonotype was seen many times. CDR3: CASMGVPNEQYF. CDR3 sequence (DNA): TGTGCCAGCATGGGAGTTCCCAACGAGCAGTACTTC. The chain couples TRBV12-3 or TRBV12-4 to TRBJ2-7; maybe TRBD2 (5 bases). The length of the CDR3 is 12 residues. V dropped 7 bases and J dropped 5 bases, with 12 bases sitting between them.

The table lists this clonotype with many counts. The chain uses TRBV28 and TRBJ1-1; no reliable D call. CDR3 length: 12 amino acids. V lost 6 bases and J lost 4, with 9 bases in between. The germline CDR1 and CDR2 sequences are MDHEN and SYDVKM. CDR3 bases: TGTGCCAGCAGCCAGAGTCCCACTGAAGCTTTCTTT. Translating gives CASSQSPTEAFF.

V gene TRBV29-1 combines with J gene TRBJ1-6, with unresolved D. V gave up 4 bases and J gave up 7 bases, with 5 bases separating them. This CDR3 has 11 residues. The germline gives CDR1 SQVTM, CDR2 ANQGSEA. CDR3: CSVVVNSPLHF. The CDR3 DNA sequence: TGCAGCGTTGTCGTGAATTCACCCCTCCACTTT.

The rearrangement uses TRBV5-1 and TRBJ1-1, with no clear D. V was trimmed by 1 base and J by 1 base, leaving 11 bases between them. Germline V gene lookup returns CDR1 SGHRS and CDR2 YFSETQ. The CDR3 is 15 amino acids. CDR3 sequence (DNA): TGCGCCAGCAGCTTGCACGGTGACCGGAACACTGAAGCTTTCTTT. Protein product: CASSLHGDRNTEAFF.

In its sample, this clonotype was seen many times. The chain has TRBV2 and TRBJ1-1; maybe TRBD1 (5 bases). The ends were cut back, 5 bases at V and 6 bases at J, with 13 bases in the middle. CDR3 length equals 13 residues. CDR1 is SNHLY and CDR2 is FYNNEI in the germline V gene. The CDR3 sequence is CASSFSGDAEAFF. CDR3 in DNA: TGTGCCAGCAGTTTCTCGGGGGACGCTGAAGCTTTCTTT.

This clonotype was seen repeatedly, ten times or more. This chain connects TRBV7-9 to TRBJ2-1, with 7 positions matching TRBD2. V shed 5 bases and J 6 bases; nucleotides not matched to a gene: 10. The germline V gene has CDR1 SEHNR and CDR2 FQNEAQ (reference sequence). The length of the CDR3 is 15 residues. The CDR3 nucleotides read TGTGCCAGCAGCCTCACTAGCGATCCACTCAATGAGCAGTTCTTC. This codes for CASSLTSDPLNEQFF.

This clonotype was observed many times. The chain recombines TRBV7-8 with TRBJ2-3; D ambiguous. The CDR3 has 15 residues. CDR1 is SGHVS, CDR2 FQNEAQ, per germline. The germline V and J ends were trimmed by 2 bases and 2 bases, with 11 bases remaining between them. CDR3 nucleotides: TGTGCCAGCAGCTTAAAGGTTACAGACACAGATACGCAGTATTTT. Residues: CASSLKVTDTDTQYF.

This clonotype was counted many times. The chain links TRBV12-3 or TRBV12-4 to TRBJ1-2; TRBD1 matches 7 bases. The length of the CDR3 is 16 residues. V gave up 2 bases and J gave up 4 bases; unmatched junction bases: 10. This CDR3 is CASSLMFDRVGYGYTF. The CDR3 DNA reads as TGTGCCAGCAGTTTAATGTTCGACAGGGTGGGCTATGGCTACACCTTC.

This clonotype was counted between two and nine times. J is TRBJ2-7 and V is TRBV29-1, with 7 bases identical to TRBD1. Germline loops: CDR1 SQVTM, CDR2 ANQGSEA. This CDR3 is 13 amino acids long. Trimming took 4 bases from V and 3 from J; bases not matched to a gene: 6. In DNA form, the CDR3 reads TGCAGCGTTGGACGACAGGGTAACTACGAGCAGTACTTC. This codes for CSVGRQGNYEQYF.

This clonotype occurred a few times. The chain uses TRBV4-1 and TRBJ2-5; D possibly corresponds to TRBD1 (5 bases). The CDR3 spans 14 residues. Trimming left V 1 base short and J 7 bases short, with 13 bases between. Looked up from germline, CDR1 is MGHRA and CDR2 is YSYEKL. Written as DNA, the CDR3 is TGCGCCAGCAGCCAAGTAGGCGGAAGGGGGACCCAGTACTTC. Encoded protein: CASSQVGGRGTQYF.

The table lists this clonotype with many counts. The gene calls are TRBV6-2 or TRBV6-3 and TRBJ2-5, with 12 bases identical to TRBD2. The CDR3 consists of 17 residues. Germline CDR1 reads MNHEY; CDR2 reads SVGEGT. V lost 6 bases to trimming and J lost 0 bases; unmatched junction nucleotides: 8. This CDR3 reads CASSQGLAGYHQETQYF. CDR3 DNA: TGTGCCAGCAGCCAGGGACTAGCGGGCTATCACCAAGAGACCCAGTACTTC.